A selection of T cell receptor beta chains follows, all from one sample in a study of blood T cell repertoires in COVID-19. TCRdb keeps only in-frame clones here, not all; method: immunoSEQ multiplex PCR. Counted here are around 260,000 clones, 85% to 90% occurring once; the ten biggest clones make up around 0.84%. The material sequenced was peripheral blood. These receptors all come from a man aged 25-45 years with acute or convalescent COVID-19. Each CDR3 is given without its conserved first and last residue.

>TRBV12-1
ASSNLKGDCDTQY
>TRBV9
ASSPRTNRAGGYT
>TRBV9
ASSVGPDSNQPQH
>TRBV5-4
ASSKTGGADTEAF
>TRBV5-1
ASSPDRHRTDTQY
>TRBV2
ASSEGTSGSVTDTQY
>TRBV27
ASSLAEGTHEQY
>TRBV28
ASSPAGTGRVTRY
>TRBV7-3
ASSLTRGQRDEQF
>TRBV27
ASSPGGGTVRYGYT
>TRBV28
ASSFFPGTGQEVGNQPQH
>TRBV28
ASSLGGLGNTIY
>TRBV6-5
ASSHSLNEQF
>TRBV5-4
ASTSRGLAGGQNTGELF
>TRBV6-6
ASSYSRGGPGGELF
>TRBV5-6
ASSLGQGNYGYT
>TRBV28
ASSQMTGDDQPQH
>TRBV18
ASSPNGSGNTIY
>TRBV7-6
ASSLVGGTAYNEQF
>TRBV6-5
ASRGDRYSNQPQH
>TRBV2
ASSPPRDRVEQY
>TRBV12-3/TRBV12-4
ASSWGQIEQY
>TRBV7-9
ASSHGAGDNGYT
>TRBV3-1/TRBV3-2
ASSQVGQQDEKLF
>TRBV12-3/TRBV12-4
ASSPDSGQF
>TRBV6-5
ASQLRGSGEKLF
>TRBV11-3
ASSLDRLGTNEQF
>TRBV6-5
ASSLRQTVPYGYT
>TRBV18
ASSTQSIRGRSSPLH